What follows are 28 T cell receptor beta chains derived from one specimen sequenced in a study of shared clonotypes between healthy human individuals. TCRdb's table, derived via immunoSEQ multiplex PCR, lists solely in-frame clones and lacks some. The table has about half a million clones, about 85% seen once; the top ten hold more than 9.5%. Material for sequencing was PBMCs. The receptors here all came from a woman between 40 and 55 years old in good health. Some clones in this sample may be carry-over from other donors' samples.

V and J are TRBV7-9 and TRBJ2-1, with 10 positions matching TRBD1. CDR1 and CDR2 from the germline V gene are SEHNR and FQNEAQ (reference sequence). V was pared by 5 bases and J by 7 bases, with 5 bases of the junction left unmatched. The CDR3 has 14 amino acids. CDR3 sequence reads: CASSGGQGRNEQFF. The CDR3 DNA reads as TGTGCCAGCAGCGGGGGACAGGGGAGGAATGAGCAGTTCTTC. Full variable domain (outside the CDR3, taken from reference TRBV7-9 and TRBJ2-1): DTGVSQNPRHKITKRGQNVTFRCDPISEHNRLYWYRQTLGQGPEFLTYFQNEAQLEKSRLLSDRFSAERPKGSFSTLEIQRTEQGDSAMYLCASSGGQGRNEQFFGPGTRLTVL.

This chain joins TRBV7-2 and TRBJ2-2, with no clear D. Per the germline V gene, CDR1 is SGHTA and CDR2 is FQGNSA. V shed 4 bases and J shed 6 bases, with 9 bases lying between them. CDR3 size: 13 residues. The CDR3 sequence: CASSWLGSGELFF. The CDR3 DNA sequence: TGTGCCAGCAGCTGGCTAGGATCCGGGGAGCTGTTTTTT.

The V and J genes are TRBV11-2 and TRBJ2-5, with D possibly being TRBD1 (5 bases). V was pared by 5 bases and J by 2 bases, with 9 bases between. The CDR3 totals 13 residues. From germline, CDR1 is SGHAT and CDR2 FQNNGV. The CDR3: CASSPQVQETQYF. In DNA, the CDR3 is TGTGCCAGCAGCCCACAGGTTCAAGAGACCCAGTACTTC. The full variable domain, its missing parts supplied by reference TRBV11-2 and TRBJ2-5, is EAGVAQSPRYKIIEKRQSVAFWCNPISGHATLYWYQQILGQGPKLLIQFQNNGVVDDSQLPKDRFSAERLKGVDSTLKIQPAKLEDSAVYLCASSPQVQETQYFGPGTRLLVL.

This chain links TRBV6-6 with TRBJ1-4; D uncertain. Trimming shortened V by 7 bases and J by 8 bases, and 20 bases separated the two germline ends. Germline V gives CDR1 MNHNY, CDR2 SVGAGI (reference sequence). The CDR3 length is 15 residues. CDR3 DNA sequence: TGTGCCAGCACCACTCGAGGGTCGGGAAGAGAAAAACTGTTTTTT. As protein: CASTTRGSGREKLFF.

Note on this clone: A far more abundant clone sits one base away, making this likely a read error. The rearrangement joins TRBV18 to TRBJ1-1, with a weak D call TRBD1 (5 bases). The CDR3 length is 16 residues. The germline V and J ends were trimmed by 6 bases and 1 base, with 18 bases remaining between them. The germline CDR1 and CDR2 sequences are KGHSH and LQKENI. CDR3 sequence (DNA): TGTGCCAGCTCCCTCCGTGGGGGACCAGGGAACACTGAAGCTTTCTTT. Translating it yields CASSLRGGPGNTEAFF.

This clone was recorded a few times. V usage is TRBV4-2 and J usage is TRBJ2-3; the D gene could be TRBD1 or TRBD2 (5 bases each). Trimming shortened V by 2 bases and J by 4 bases, and 16 bases separated the two germline ends. CDR1 is LGHNA and CDR2 is YNFKEQ in the germline V gene. The CDR3 is made up of 16 amino acids. CDR3 DNA: TGTGCCAGCAGCCAACCAAGACCCCCGGGACCAGATACGCAGTATTTT. It yields the protein CASSQPRPPGPDTQYF.

The chain employs TRBV28 and TRBJ1-3, with 8 bases fitting TRBD1. The V segment lost 6 bases and the J segment 3 bases; nucleotides outside the gene matches: 4. The germline CDR1 and CDR2 sequences are MDHEN and SYDVKM. CDR3 length: 14 residues. In DNA, the CDR3 is TGTGCCAGCAGCCAGGGGGCGCTTGGAAACACCATATATTTT. Translating it yields CASSQGALGNTIYF.

V usage is TRBV7-2 and J usage is TRBJ2-7; no reliable D call. This CDR3 region has 13 residues. With 0 bases removed from V and 5 bases from J, the gap between germline ends came to 8 bases. Germline V gene sequence: CDR1 SGHTA, CDR2 FQGNSA. CDR3 nucleotides: TGTGCCAGCAGCTTAGCGTCAGGTAACGAGCAGTACTTC. Its protein product is CASSLASGNEQYF.

The rearrangement joins TRBV11-1 to TRBJ1-2, with D possibly matching TRBD1 (5 bases). Deletions cut 4 bases from V and 4 bases from J, with 13 bases between. There are 14 residues in the CDR3. Germline V lookup: CDR1 SGHAT, CDR2 FQDESV (reference sequence). The CDR3 coding sequence is TGTGCCAGCAGCTCCCTACGGGGGGGCTATGGCTACACCTTC. This translates into CASSSLRGGYGYTF.

This clone was detected only once. The genes are TRBV7-9 and TRBJ2-7; tentatively, D is TRBD2 (5 bases). The CDR3 contains 15 residues. From germline, CDR1 is SEHNR and CDR2 FQNEAQ (reference sequence). The ends were cut back, 5 bases at V and 6 bases at J, with 20 bases in the middle. CDR3 nucleotides: TGTGCCAGCAGCCAAGGACGGACTCTATCTCTCGAGCAGTACTTC. Translated: CASSQGRTLSLEQYF.

Worth noting for this clone: A single base is all that separates this from a far larger clone, so a read error is likely. The V and J genes are TRBV18 and TRBJ1-1, with 9 bases matching TRBD1. V was pared by 8 bases and J by 3 bases, with 7 bases of the junction left unmatched. This CDR3 has 14 amino acids. The germline CDR1 and CDR2 sequences are KGHSH and LQKENI. CDR3 amino acids: CASPLGQGHTEAFF. DNA for the CDR3: TGTGCCAGCCCACTGGGACAGGGACACACTGAAGCTTTCTTT.

The chain joins TRBV5-1 to TRBJ1-3; 7 nucleotides align to TRBD1. CDR3 length: 15 residues. Germline trimming cut 5 bases from V and 4 bases from J; bases unmatched to any gene: 9. The V gene's germline CDR1 is SGHRS and CDR2 YFSETQ. CDR3 protein: CASSRGQDRGNTIYF. The DNA of the CDR3 is TGCGCCAGCAGTCGCGGACAGGATCGAGGAAACACCATATATTTT.

V usage is TRBV6-1 and J usage is TRBJ1-6; D is undetermined. In germline, CDR1 is MNHNS, CDR2 SASEGT. The CDR3 spans 12 residues. Written as DNA, the CDR3 is TGTGGCTCAGGTGGGGATAATTCACCCCTCCACTTT. Protein sequence: CGSGGDNSPLHF.

The chain is built from TRBV30 and TRBJ2-7, with TRBD1 identical over 7 bases. The CDR3 loop spans 14 amino acids. CDR1 and CDR2 (germline): GTSNPN, SVGIG (reference sequence). The V segment lost 1 base and the J segment 4 bases; nucleotides outside the gene matches: 7. CDR3 coding DNA: TGTGCCTGGAGTGCCACCCCAGGGGGTTACGAGCAGTACTTC. Residues: CAWSATPGGYEQYF.

The chain employs TRBV5-6 and TRBJ1-2; D may be TRBD1 (5 bases). Between the trimmed V and J ends, which lost 5 bases and 2 bases, there was a span of 10 bases. Germline assignment: CDR1 SGHDT and CDR2 YYEEEE. The CDR3 length is 13 residues. The CDR3 is CASRTQGNYGYTF. The DNA for the CDR3 is TGTGCCAGCAGAACCCAGGGCAACTATGGCTACACCTTC.

V is TRBV28 and J is TRBJ1-2, with D possibly being TRBD1 (6 bases). The ends were cut back, 5 bases at V and 5 bases at J, with 18 bases in the middle. Per germline, CDR1 MDHEN and CDR2 SYDVKM. The CDR3 spans 15 residues. This chain's CDR3 is CASSRLSRGNYGYTF. CDR3 DNA sequence: TGTGCCAGCAGTCGTCTTTCCAGGGGAAATTATGGCTACACCTTC.

In its sample, this clone was seen once. This chain uses TRBV5-1 with TRBJ1-1, with D perhaps matching TRBD1 (5 bases). The V gene's germline CDR1 is SGHRS and CDR2 YFSETQ. The CDR3 has 15 amino acids. With 0 bases removed from V and 1 base from J, the gap between germline ends came to 10 bases. The CDR3 DNA is TGCGCCAGCAGCTTGGAAGGGGTGGCGAACACTGAAGCTTTCTTT. Its protein is CASSLEGVANTEAFF.

This chain uses TRBV30 with TRBJ1-2; 7 bases align to TRBD1. Germline lookup yields CDR1 GTSNPN and CDR2 SVGIG (reference sequence). V lost 3 bases to trimming and J lost 5 bases; unmatched junction nucleotides: 12. The CDR3 is 15 residues long. CDR3 amino acids: CAWRRGVDRFYGYTF. DNA of the CDR3: TGTGCCTGGAGGAGAGGGGTGGACAGGTTTTATGGCTACACCTTC.

This clone was observed a few times. This chain uses TRBV7-8 with TRBJ1-1, with D uncertain. Trimming left V 2 bases short and J 8 bases short, with 12 bases between. Germline CDR1 SGHVS, CDR2 FQNEAQ. This CDR3 is built from 13 residues. In DNA, the CDR3 is TGTGCCAGCAGCTTACTGGTAAACCGGGAAGCTTTCTTT. Its translation: CASSLLVNREAFF.

The chain uses TRBV4-1 and TRBJ2-3, with 9 bases matching TRBD1. This CDR3 is 16 amino acids long. Unmatched junction bases numbered 9, after V lost 4 bases and J lost 4 bases. Germline CDR1 MGHRA, CDR2 YSYEKL. CDR3 sequence reads: CASSRGQGVWADTQYF. CDR3 nucleotide sequence: TGCGCCAGCAGCCGGGGACAGGGTGTTTGGGCAGATACGCAGTATTTT.

J is TRBJ2-5 and V is TRBV28, with 10 bases that match TRBD2. The CDR3 has 17 residues. V gave up 4 bases and J gave up 4 bases; unmatched junction bases: 12. Germline V gene lookup returns CDR1 MDHEN and CDR2 SYDVKM. Here the CDR3 DNA reads TGTGCCAGCAGTTCCCCGGCTAGCGGGAGCCCAGGAGAGACCCAGTACTTC. Encoded protein: CASSSPASGSPGETQYF. The full variable domain, in which reference TRBV28 and TRBJ2-5 provide the parts outside the CDR3, is DVKVTQSSRYLVKRTGEKVFLECVQDMDHENMFWYRQDPGLGLRLIYFSYDVKMKEKGDIPEGYSVSREKKERFSLILESASTNQTSMYLCASSSPASGSPGETQYFGPGTRLLVL.

CDR3 nucleotides: TGTGCCAGCAGTTTTGGGACTAAAGATGAGCAGTTCTTC. This sequence encodes CASSFGTKDEQFF. The genes are TRBV28 and TRBJ2-1, with 7 bases fitting TRBD2. This CDR3 is 13 amino acids long. The V gene's germline CDR1 is MDHEN and CDR2 SYDVKM. J was trimmed by 8 bases and V by 3 bases; bases with no gene match: 4.

As concerns this clone: A read error is the likely source, as a far larger clone sits one nucleotide away. This chain links TRBV11-2 with TRBJ1-1; 12 nucleotides agree with TRBD1. The V and J ends lost 5 bases and 10 bases, in that order; junction bases with no gene match: 5. This CDR3 spans 13 amino acids. The V gene's germline CDR1 is SGHAT and CDR2 FQNNGV. CDR3 amino acids: CASSPGQGARAFF. The CDR3 nucleotides read TGTGCCAGCAGCCCGGGACAGGGGGCTAGAGCTTTCTTT.

The genes are TRBV7-2 and TRBJ2-3; D call uncertain. V was pared by 1 base and J by 2 bases, with 7 bases between. CDR1 is SGHTA and CDR2 is FQGNSA in the germline V gene. The CDR3 runs 14 residues. The CDR3 DNA follows: TGTGCCAGCAGCTTAGACTATACCACAGATACGCAGTATTTT. Protein product: CASSLDYTTDTQYF.

V and J are TRBV4-1 and TRBJ2-1, with D tentatively TRBD2 (5 bases). The germline gives CDR1 MGHRA, CDR2 YSYEKL. V was cut by 1 base and J by 6 bases, with 10 bases left in between. CDR3 length: 14 amino acids. CDR3 bases: TGCGCCAGCAGCCAAGCTACAGCGGCCAATGAGCAGTTCTTC. As protein: CASSQATAANEQFF.

This chain connects TRBV4-1 to TRBJ2-7; 14 nucleotides agree with TRBD2. This CDR3 has 18 residues. Germline CDR1 and CDR2: MGHRA and YSYEKL. With V trimmed by 1 base and J by 2 bases, 7 bases remained unmatched. CDR3 amino acids: CASSQVGLAGGNTYEQYF. DNA for the CDR3: TGCGCCAGCAGCCAAGTTGGACTAGCGGGAGGCAATACCTACGAGCAGTACTTC.

V and J are TRBV11-3 and TRBJ2-2; 10 bases match TRBD1. The V and J ends lost 3 bases and 0 bases, in that order; junction bases with no gene match: 1. The CDR3 covers 16 residues. CDR1 is SGHNT and CDR2 is YENEEA in the germline V gene. Written as DNA, the CDR3 is TGTGCCAGCAGCTTCGGACAGGGGGCGAACACCGGGGAGCTGTTTTTT. It encodes CASSFGQGANTGELFF. The complete variable domain, with remaining parts taken from reference TRBV11-3 and TRBJ2-2, reads EAGVVQSPRYKIIEKKQPVAFWCNPISGHNTLYWYLQNLGQGPELLIRYENEEAVDDSQLPKDRFSAERLKGVDSTLKIQPAELGDSAVYLCASSFGQGANTGELFFGEGSRLTVL.

Turning to this clone: This likely reflects a read error, since a far larger clone is one base away. This chain connects TRBV12-5 to TRBJ2-1, with TRBD1 identical over 8 bases. This CDR3 has 13 residues. Germline loops: CDR1 LGHNT, CDR2 FRNRAP. The V and J ends lost 7 bases and 6 bases, in that order; junction bases with no gene match: 5. This chain's CDR3 is CASALDRVNEQFF. In DNA, the CDR3 is TGTGCTAGTGCCCTGGACAGGGTCAATGAGCAGTTCTTC.